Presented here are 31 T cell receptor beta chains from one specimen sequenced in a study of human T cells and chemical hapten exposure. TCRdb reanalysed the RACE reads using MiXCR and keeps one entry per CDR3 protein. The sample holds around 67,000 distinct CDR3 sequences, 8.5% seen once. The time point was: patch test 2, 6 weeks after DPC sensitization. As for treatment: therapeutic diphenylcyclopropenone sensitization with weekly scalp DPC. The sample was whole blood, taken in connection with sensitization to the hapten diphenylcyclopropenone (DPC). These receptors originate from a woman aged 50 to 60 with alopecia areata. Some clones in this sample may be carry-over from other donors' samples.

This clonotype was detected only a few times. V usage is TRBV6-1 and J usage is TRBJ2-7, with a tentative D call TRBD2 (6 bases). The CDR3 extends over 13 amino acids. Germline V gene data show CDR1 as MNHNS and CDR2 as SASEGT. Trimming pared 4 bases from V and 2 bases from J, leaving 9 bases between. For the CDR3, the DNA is TGTGCCAGCAGTGGGGGGGTACCCTACGAGCAGTACTTC. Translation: CASSGGVPYEQYF.

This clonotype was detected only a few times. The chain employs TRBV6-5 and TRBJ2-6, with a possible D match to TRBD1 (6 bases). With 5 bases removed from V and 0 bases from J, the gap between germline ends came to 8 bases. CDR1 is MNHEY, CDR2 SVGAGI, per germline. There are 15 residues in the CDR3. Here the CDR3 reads CASSEQGSGANVLTF. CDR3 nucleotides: TGTGCCAGCAGTGAACAGGGCTCTGGGGCCAACGTCCTGACTTTC.

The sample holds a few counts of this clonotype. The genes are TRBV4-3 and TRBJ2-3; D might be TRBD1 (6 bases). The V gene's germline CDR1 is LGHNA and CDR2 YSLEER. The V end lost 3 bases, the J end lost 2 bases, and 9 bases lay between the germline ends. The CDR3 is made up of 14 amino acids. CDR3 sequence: CASSQGAVTDTQYF. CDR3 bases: TGCGCCAGCAGCCAGGGGGCTGTCACAGATACGCAGTATTTT.

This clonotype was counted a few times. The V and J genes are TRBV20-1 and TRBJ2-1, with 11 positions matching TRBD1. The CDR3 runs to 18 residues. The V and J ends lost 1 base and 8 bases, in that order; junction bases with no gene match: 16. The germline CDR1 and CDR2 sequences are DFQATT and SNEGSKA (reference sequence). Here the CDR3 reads CSARAGTGGSRFKYEQFF. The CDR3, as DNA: TGCAGTGCTAGAGCCGGGACAGGGGGTAGCAGGTTCAAGTATGAGCAGTTCTTC.

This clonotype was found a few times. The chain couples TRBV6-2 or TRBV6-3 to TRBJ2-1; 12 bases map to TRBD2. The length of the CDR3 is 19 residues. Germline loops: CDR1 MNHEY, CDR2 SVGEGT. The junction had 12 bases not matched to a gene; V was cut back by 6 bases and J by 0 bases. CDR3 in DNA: TGTGCCAGCAGACCCGGGACTAGCGGGTACTACCGCTCCTACAATGAGCAGTTCTTC. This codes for CASRPGTSGYYRSYNEQFF.

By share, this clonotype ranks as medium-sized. The CDR3 spells CSAKGVLNQPQHF. CDR3 sequence (DNA): TGCAGTGCTAAGGGGGTTTTGAATCAGCCCCAGCATTTT. This chain connects TRBV20-1 to TRBJ1-5; the D gene is possibly TRBD1 (6 bases). The V gene lost 4 bases and the J gene lost 4 bases, with 11 bases spanning the gap. In germline, CDR1 is DFQATT, CDR2 SNEGSKA (reference sequence). This CDR3 comprises 13 residues.

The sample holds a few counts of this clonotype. CDR3 residues: CASTAGAGQPQHF. The CDR3 DNA reads as TGTGCCAGTACGGCAGGGGCGGGCCAGCCCCAGCATTTT. The rearrangement links TRBV19 to TRBJ1-5, with D tentatively TRBD1 (6 bases). V gave up 7 bases and J gave up 7 bases, with 14 bases separating them. This CDR3 contains 13 residues. Germline CDR1 and CDR2: LNHDA and SQIVND (reference sequence).

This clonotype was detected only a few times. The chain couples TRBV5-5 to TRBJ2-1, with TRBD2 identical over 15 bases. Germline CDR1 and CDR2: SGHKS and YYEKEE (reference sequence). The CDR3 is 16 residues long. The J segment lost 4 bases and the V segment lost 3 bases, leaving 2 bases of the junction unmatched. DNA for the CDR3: TGTGCCAGCAGCTCGGGACTAGCGGGAGGATACAATGAGCAGTTCTTC. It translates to CASSSGLAGGYNEQFF.

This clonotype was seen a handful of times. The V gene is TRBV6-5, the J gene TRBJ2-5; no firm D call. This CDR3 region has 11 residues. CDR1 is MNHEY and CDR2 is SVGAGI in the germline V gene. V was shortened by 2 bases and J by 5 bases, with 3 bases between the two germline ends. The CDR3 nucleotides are TGTGCCAGCAGTTACATCGAGACCCAGTACTTC. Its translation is CASSYIETQYF.

The CDR3: CASSISGGGTDTQYF. CDR3 nucleotides: TGTGCCAGCAGTATTTCAGGGGGAGGCACAGATACGCAGTATTTT. The V call is TRBV6-5, the J call TRBJ2-3; TRBD1 matches 7 bases. Germline V CDR1 and CDR2: MNHEY, SVGAGI. J gave up 1 base and V 5 bases, and 6 bases lay outside the gene matches. The CDR3 totals 15 residues.

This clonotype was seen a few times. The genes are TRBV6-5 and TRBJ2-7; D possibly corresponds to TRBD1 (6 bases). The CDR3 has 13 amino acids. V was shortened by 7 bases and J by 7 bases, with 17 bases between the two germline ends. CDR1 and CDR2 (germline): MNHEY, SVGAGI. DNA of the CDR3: TGTGCCAGCACAAGGACTTCCCAGGGGGAGCAGTACTTC. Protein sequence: CASTRTSQGEQYF.

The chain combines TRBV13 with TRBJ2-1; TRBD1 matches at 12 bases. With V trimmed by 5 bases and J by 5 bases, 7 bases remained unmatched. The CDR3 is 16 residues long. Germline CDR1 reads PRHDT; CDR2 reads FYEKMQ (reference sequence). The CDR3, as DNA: TGTGCCAGCAGCAGCAGGGACAGGGGGCGTGACAATGAGCAGTTCTTC. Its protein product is CASSSRDRGRDNEQFF.

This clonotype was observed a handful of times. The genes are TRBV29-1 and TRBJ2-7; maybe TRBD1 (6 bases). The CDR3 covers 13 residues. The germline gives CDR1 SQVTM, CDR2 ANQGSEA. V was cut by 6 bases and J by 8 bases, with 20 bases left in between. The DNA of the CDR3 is TGCAGCGTAGTCAGGGCAGGGGCTGAGAAGCAGTACTTC. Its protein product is CSVVRAGAEKQYF.

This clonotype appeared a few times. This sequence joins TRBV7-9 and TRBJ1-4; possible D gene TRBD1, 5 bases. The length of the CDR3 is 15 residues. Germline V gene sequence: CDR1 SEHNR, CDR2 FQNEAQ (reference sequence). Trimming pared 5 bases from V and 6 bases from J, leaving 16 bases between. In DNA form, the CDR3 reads TGTGCCAGCAGCCCTACAGGAAGAAGAGATGAAAAACTGTTTTTT. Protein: CASSPTGRRDEKLFF.

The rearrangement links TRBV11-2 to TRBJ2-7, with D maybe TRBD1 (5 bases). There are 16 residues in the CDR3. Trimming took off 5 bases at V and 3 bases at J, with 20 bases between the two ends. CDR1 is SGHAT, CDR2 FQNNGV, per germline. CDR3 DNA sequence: TGTGCCAGCAGCCCCTTGTCTGGGCAGGGCATCTACGAGCAGTACTTC. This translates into CASSPLSGQGIYEQYF. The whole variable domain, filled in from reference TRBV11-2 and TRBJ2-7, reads EAGVAQSPRYKIIEKRQSVAFWCNPISGHATLYWYQQILGQGPKLLIQFQNNGVVDDSQLPKDRFSAERLKGVDSTLKIQPAKLEDSAVYLCASSPLSGQGIYEQYFGPGTRLTVT.

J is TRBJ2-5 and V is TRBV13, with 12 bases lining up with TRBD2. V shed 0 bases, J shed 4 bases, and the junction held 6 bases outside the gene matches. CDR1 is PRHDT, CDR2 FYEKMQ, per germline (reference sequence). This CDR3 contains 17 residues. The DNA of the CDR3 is TGTGCCAGCAGCTTAGGGCTAGCGGGGGGGCCGGGAGAGACCCAGTACTTC. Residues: CASSLGLAGGPGETQYF.

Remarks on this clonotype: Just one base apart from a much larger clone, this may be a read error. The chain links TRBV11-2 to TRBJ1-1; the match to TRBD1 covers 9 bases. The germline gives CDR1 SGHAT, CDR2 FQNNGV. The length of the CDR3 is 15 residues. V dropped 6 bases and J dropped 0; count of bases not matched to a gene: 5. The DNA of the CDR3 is TGTGCCAGCAGTTCCGGGACAGGGATGAACACTGAAGCTTTCTTT. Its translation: CASSSGTGMNTEAFF.

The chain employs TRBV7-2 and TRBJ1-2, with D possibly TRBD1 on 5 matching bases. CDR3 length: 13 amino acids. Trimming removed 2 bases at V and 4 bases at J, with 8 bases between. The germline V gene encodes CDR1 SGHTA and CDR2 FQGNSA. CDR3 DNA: TGTGCCAGCAGCTTAACACAGGCCTATGGCTACACCTTC. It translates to CASSLTQAYGYTF.

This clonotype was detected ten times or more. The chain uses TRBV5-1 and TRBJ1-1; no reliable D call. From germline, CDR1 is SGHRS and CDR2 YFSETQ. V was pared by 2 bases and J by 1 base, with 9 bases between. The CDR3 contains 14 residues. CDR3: CASSLLGQNTEAFF. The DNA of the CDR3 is TGCGCCAGCAGCTTATTGGGCCAGAACACTGAAGCTTTCTTT.

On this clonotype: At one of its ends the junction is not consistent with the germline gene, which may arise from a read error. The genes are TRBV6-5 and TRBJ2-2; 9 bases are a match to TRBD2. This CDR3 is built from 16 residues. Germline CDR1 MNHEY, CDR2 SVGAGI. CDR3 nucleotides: TGTGCCAGCAGCCTCTTGAGCGGGGGGAACACCGGGGGGCTGTTTTTT. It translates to CASSLLSGGNTGGLFF.

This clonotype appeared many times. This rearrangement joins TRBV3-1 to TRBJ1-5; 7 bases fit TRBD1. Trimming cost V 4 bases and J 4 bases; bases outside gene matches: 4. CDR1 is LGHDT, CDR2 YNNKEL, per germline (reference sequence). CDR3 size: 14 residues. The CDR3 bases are TGTGCCAGCAGCCGGACAGGCGAGAATCAGCCCCAGCATTTT. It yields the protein CASSRTGENQPQHF.

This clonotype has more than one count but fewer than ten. As DNA, the CDR3 is TGTGCCAGCAACCTTCGACTAGCGGGATTTACAGATACGCAGTATTTT. It yields the protein CASNLRLAGFTDTQYF. V is TRBV12-3 or TRBV12-4 and J is TRBJ2-3; TRBD2 agrees at 11 bases. With V trimmed by 7 bases and J by 3 bases, 9 bases remained unmatched. The CDR3 length is 16 residues.

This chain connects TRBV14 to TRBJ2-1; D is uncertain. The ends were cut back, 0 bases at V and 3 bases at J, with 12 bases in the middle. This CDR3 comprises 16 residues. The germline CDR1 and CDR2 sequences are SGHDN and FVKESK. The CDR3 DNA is TGTGCCAGCAGCCAAGATAGACACGCCTTCTACAATGAGCAGTTCTTC. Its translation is CASSQDRHAFYNEQFF.

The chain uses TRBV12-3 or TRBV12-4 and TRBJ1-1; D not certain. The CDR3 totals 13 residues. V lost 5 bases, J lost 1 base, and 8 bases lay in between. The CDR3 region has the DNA TGTGCCAGCAGTCAACATAGGAACACTGAAGCTTTCTTT. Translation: CASSQHRNTEAFF.

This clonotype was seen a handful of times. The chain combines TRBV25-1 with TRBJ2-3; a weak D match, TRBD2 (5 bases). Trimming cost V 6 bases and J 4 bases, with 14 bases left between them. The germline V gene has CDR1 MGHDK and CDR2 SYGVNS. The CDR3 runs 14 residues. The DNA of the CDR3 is TGTGCCAGCAGCCTAGCTTTTGGGGCAGATACGCAGTATTTT. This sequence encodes CASSLAFGADTQYF.

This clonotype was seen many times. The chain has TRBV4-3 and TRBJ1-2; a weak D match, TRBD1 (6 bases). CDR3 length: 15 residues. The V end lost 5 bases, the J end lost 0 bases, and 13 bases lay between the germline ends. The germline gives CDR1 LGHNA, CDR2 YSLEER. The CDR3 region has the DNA TGCGCCAGCAGCGACCTTAGGACAGCTAACTATGGCTACACCTTC. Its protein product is CASSDLRTANYGYTF.

CDR3 bases: TGTGCCAGCACCCCTCAGGGGGCAGTAGAGACCCAGTACTTC. Translation: CASTPQGAVETQYF. V usage is TRBV28 and J usage is TRBJ2-5, with 8 bases that match TRBD1. The CDR3 is made up of 14 amino acids. From germline, CDR1 is MDHEN and CDR2 SYDVKM. Trimming took 7 bases from V and 4 from J; bases not matched to a gene: 8.

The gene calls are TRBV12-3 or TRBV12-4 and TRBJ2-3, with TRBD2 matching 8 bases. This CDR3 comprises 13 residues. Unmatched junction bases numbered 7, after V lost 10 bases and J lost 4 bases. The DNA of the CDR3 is TGTGCCACGGTGAGCGGGGGATCAGATACGCAGTATTTT. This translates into CATVSGGSDTQYF.

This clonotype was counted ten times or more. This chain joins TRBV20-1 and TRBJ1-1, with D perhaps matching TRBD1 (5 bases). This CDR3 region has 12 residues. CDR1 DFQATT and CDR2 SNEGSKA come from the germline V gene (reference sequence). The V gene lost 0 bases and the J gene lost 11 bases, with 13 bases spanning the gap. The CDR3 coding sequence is TGCAGTGCTAGAGATCAAATAGGGGCGGCTTTCTTT. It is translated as CSARDQIGAAFF.

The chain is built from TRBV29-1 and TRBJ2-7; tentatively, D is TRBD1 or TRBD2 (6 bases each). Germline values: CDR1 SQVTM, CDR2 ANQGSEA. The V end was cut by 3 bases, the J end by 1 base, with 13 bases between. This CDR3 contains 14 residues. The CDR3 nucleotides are TGCAGCGTTGAGTCCGGGGGCCTATCCTACGAGCAGTACTTC. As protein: CSVESGGLSYEQYF.

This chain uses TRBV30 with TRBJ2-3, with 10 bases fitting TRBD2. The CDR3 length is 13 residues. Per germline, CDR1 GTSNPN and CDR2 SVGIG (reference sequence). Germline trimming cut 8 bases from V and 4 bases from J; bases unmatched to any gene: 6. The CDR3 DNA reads TGTGCCCTGGGCAGCGGGAGGGCAGATACGCAGTATTTT. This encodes CALGSGRADTQYF.